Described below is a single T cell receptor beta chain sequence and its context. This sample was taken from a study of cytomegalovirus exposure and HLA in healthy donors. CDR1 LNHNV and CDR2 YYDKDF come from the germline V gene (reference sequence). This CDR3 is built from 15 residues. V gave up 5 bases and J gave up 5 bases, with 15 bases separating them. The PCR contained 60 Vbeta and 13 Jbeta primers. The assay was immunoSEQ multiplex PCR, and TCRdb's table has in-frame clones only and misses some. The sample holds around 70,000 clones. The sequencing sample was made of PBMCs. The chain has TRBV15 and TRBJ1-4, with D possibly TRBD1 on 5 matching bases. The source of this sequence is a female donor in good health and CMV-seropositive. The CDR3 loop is CATSGGWGPNEKLFF. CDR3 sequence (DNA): TGTGCCACCAGCGGGGGGTGGGGACCGAATGAAAAACTGTTTTTT. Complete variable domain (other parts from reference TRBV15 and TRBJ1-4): DAMVIQNPRYQVTQFGKPVTLSCSQTLNHNVMYWYQQKSSQAPKLLFHYYDKDFNNEADTPDNFQSRRPNTSFCFLDIRSPGLGDTAMYLCATSGGWGPNEKLFFGSGTQLSVL.